This T cell receptor (beta chain) was recorded in a study of human T cells and chemical hapten exposure listed by TCRdb under 2021. Context from the whole study: For sensitization, 2% DPC in acetone was applied to a roughly 2 cm by roughly 2 cm area of upper inner arm skin. Throughout the study period of 20 to 25 weeks, patients also received therapeutic DPC doses to the scalp every week. Patch tests used Finn chambers with 0.01% DPC on the upper back, scored after 6 days by International Contact Dermatitis Research Group standards. Alopecia areata with under or over 50% scalp involvement, alopecia totalis and alopecia universalis were represented in the patient cohort, which was mostly female. Libraries were pooled for sequencing, and variation in per-sample TCR yields was attributed mainly to small differences in library volumes within the pool. The study tracked peripheral blood TCR repertoire changes in vivo during primary and secondary sensitization to the hapten diphenylcyclopropenone (DPC) in alopecia patients. Blood samples were taken from patients before sensitization (week 0) and then at 2, 6 and about 24 weeks after DPC sensitization. For TCR sequencing, blood came from 25 to 35 alopecia patients at anywhere from one to four time points (pre-sensitization, 2, 6 and 24 weeks). General conclusions and limits of the study: After repeated subsampling, changes were observed in the strength of the expansion versus patch-test correlation and in the threshold at which the correlation became significant. No change with DPC sensitization was found in the number of TCRs above 1 in 1000 frequency, and no evidence of global repertoire structure alterations was found. Expanded TCRs formed significantly more large CDR3 similarity clusters than pre-sensitization or healthy control sets, consistent with antigen-driven responses. Patch test score correlated positively with the number of PT1 expanded TCRs, reaching significance at thresholds 8, 16 and 32 but not at 4. All patients had alopecia, a presumed autoimmune disease, so their immune response might differ from that of healthy individuals.

This clonotype was observed at least ten times. Its antigen is not yet known. No base qualities exist here, and no much larger clone lies one base off it. In light of the paper, this sample's time point label describes: pre-sensitization, week 0. The sample's treatment or condition label is to be understood as: therapeutic diphenylcyclopropenone sensitization with weekly scalp DPC. Blood at each patch-test visit was drawn before the patch test was applied. To be eligible, patients had to be aged 18 to 70, diagnosed with alopecia and judged suitable for DPC therapy, while pregnant patients were excluded. Unfractionated whole blood was collected in Tempus Blood RNA tubes, and total RNA was extracted from that blood. The junction carries 15 bases between V and J, which are trimmed by 2 bases and 11 bases respectively. The CDR3 holds 14 amino acids from the cysteine to the phenylalanine. Only CDR3 DNA remains: 42 bases, in frame from the first base. CDR1 and CDR2, looked up from the germline V gene, are MDHEN and SYDVKM.

The library was produced with RACE. Sequenced on a NextSeq 500. During library preparation, unique molecular identifiers were attached to individual cDNA molecules so that TCRs could be counted quantitatively and reproducibly. Each blood RNA sample was used to sequence both TCR alpha and TCR beta chains. From the authors' description of their analysis: Samples had a median of 95,638 TCRs, with a range from about 23,224 to 750,000. The Decombinator software suite was used to annotate V, J and CDR3 in the TCR reads. To make PS versus PT1 abundance plots, every sample was subsampled to the same number of TCRs (28,000). Expanded TCRs were defined as absent before sensitization and observed at least eight times at the 2-week time point. In-frame beta chains were kept once TCRdb had trimmed the public reads at Q25 with fastp and called clones with MiXCR. Each entry merges the rows of one CDR3 protein and shows their most common DNA and genes. TCRdb, rather than the study authors, made the V and J calls. The sample contains approximately 38,000 distinct CDR3 sequences, about 11% of them found a single time. The ten largest make up approximately 5.9% of the sample.

The specimen was whole blood, collected in connection with sensitization to the hapten diphenylcyclopropenone (DPC). The chain joins TRBV28 to TRBJ1-4; matching of 6 bases hints at TRBD1 as the D gene. This receptor was identified in a man aged 25 to 40 with alopecia areata. Some clones in this sample may be carry-over from other donors' samples. The nucleotide sequence is TGTGCCAGCAGTTTAAACCCGGACAGAACTAAACTGTTTTTT. The encoded protein is CASSLNPDRTKLFF.